The 12 T cell receptor beta chains reported below all come from one sample, sequenced in a study of T cell repertoires in cytomegalovirus infection. TCRdb analysed the reads with MiXCR anew, one entry per CDR3 protein. The sample contains 100,000 or so distinct CDR3 sequences, 20% to 30% of which appear only once. The sequencing input was CD8+ T cells from PBMCs. These receptors originate from a human donor in good health (CMV status not recorded). Some clones in this sample may be carry-over from other donors' samples.

The chain couples TRBV28 to TRBJ2-5, with D possibly being TRBD1 (6 bases). Germline V gene data show CDR1 as MDHEN and CDR2 as SYDVKM. The CDR3 length is 15 residues. V lost 6 bases and J lost 10, with 24 bases in between. The CDR3 nucleotides are TGTGCCAGCAGCGCAGGCCGGGACCTTTTAGGGGGCCAGTACTTC. Translated, it gives CASSAGRDLLGGQYF.

V and J are TRBV28 and TRBJ1-5; 7 bases are shared with TRBD1. Germline V gene sequence: CDR1 MDHEN, CDR2 SYDVKM. The CDR3 spans 14 residues. J lost 6 bases, V lost 5 bases, and 7 bases had no gene match. The CDR3 here is CASSVTGEAQPQHF. The DNA for the CDR3 is TGTGCCAGCAGTGTTACAGGGGAGGCTCAGCCCCAGCATTTT.

About this clonotype itself: The junction and the germline gene differ at one end; a read error may be behind it. V is TRBV28 and J is TRBJ2-2, with D perhaps matching TRBD1 (6 bases). CDR1 MDHEN and CDR2 SYDVKM come from the germline V gene. This CDR3 spans 14 amino acids. CDR3 loop: CASQNTGSPGEMFF. The CDR3 nucleotides are TGTGCCAGCCAGAACACAGGGAGCCCCGGGGAGATGTTTTTT.

The J gene is TRBJ2-1, the V gene TRBV28; D remains ambiguous. The germline V and J ends were trimmed by 4 bases and 11 bases, with 15 bases remaining between them. The germline V gene encodes CDR1 MDHEN and CDR2 SYDVKM. CDR3 length: 13 residues. The CDR3 reads CASSSPRSLKQFF. DNA for the CDR3: TGTGCCAGCAGTTCTCCCCGGTCCCTTAAGCAGTTCTTC.

This clonotype was counted between two and nine times. J is TRBJ1-2 and V is TRBV28; D not resolved. Germline values: CDR1 MDHEN, CDR2 SYDVKM. V was trimmed by 3 bases and J by 3 bases, leaving 11 bases between them. The CDR3 has 14 amino acids. The CDR3 DNA follows: TGTGCCAGCAGTTTCTCTGGGGTGGACTATGGCTACACCTTC. Translated: CASSFSGVDYGYTF.

This clonotype was seen more than once but under ten times. This sequence joins TRBV29-1 and TRBJ2-2; 7 positions agree with TRBD2. The CDR3 spans 14 residues. The germline gives CDR1 SQVTM, CDR2 ANQGSEA. V was clipped by 6 bases and J by 1 base; unmatched bases: 5. The CDR3: CSVATGGNTGELFF. CDR3 sequence (DNA): TGCAGCGTGGCCACGGGGGGGAACACCGGGGAGCTGTTTTTT.

This clonotype was counted between two and nine times. The chain combines TRBV6-5 with TRBJ2-7; D is perhaps TRBD1 (6 bases). V gave up 0 bases and J gave up 6 bases, with 15 bases separating them. CDR1 is MNHEY, CDR2 SVGAGI, per germline. The CDR3 extends over 15 amino acids. Written as DNA, the CDR3 is TGTGCCAGCAGTTACTCGTGGACAGTCAAACGCGAGCAGTACTTC. Its translation is CASSYSWTVKREQYF.

The chain has TRBV4-3 and TRBJ2-3, with 7 bases lining up with TRBD2. V was pared by 3 bases and J by 1 base, with 4 bases of the junction left unmatched. From germline, CDR1 is LGHNA and CDR2 YSLEER. This CDR3 has 15 amino acids. The CDR3 nucleotides read TGCGCCAGCAGCCAGCTAGCGGACCGCACAGATACGCAGTATTTT. Translation gives CASSQLADRTDTQYF.

This clonotype was observed a handful of times. The chain joins TRBV4-3 to TRBJ2-1, with TRBD2 identical over 10 bases. The CDR3 covers 15 residues. CDR1 is LGHNA, CDR2 YSLEER, per germline. V trimming: 3 bases; J trimming: 5 bases; junction bases outside the gene matches: 4. As DNA, the CDR3 is TGCGCCAGCAGCCATGGACTAGCGGACAACAATGAGCAGTTCTTC. It is translated as CASSHGLADNNEQFF.

The chain has TRBV29-1 and TRBJ1-1; tentative D call: TRBD1 (5 bases). V lost 2 bases and J lost 3, with 7 bases in between. The CDR3 runs to 12 residues. CDR1 SQVTM and CDR2 ANQGSEA come from the germline V gene. The CDR3, as DNA: TGCAGCGTTGAACGGGGGGACACTGAAGCTTTCTTT. Translation gives CSVERGDTEAFF.

The chain has TRBV5-1 and TRBJ2-7, with D possibly being TRBD1 (6 bases). Germline loops: CDR1 SGHRS, CDR2 YFSETQ. The CDR3 has 15 residues. The V gene lost 4 bases and the J gene lost 2 bases, with 16 bases spanning the gap. Here the CDR3 DNA reads TGCGCCAGCAGCGTGGACAGAGCTACACCCTACGAGCAGTACTTC. Amino acids: CASSVDRATPYEQYF. The full variable domain, its missing parts supplied by reference TRBV5-1 and TRBJ2-7, is KAGVTQTPRYLIKTRGQQVTLSCSPISGHRSVSWYQQTPGQGLQFLFEYFSETQRNKGNFPGRFSGRQFSNSRSEMNVSTLELGDSALYLCASSVDRATPYEQYFGPGTRLTVT.

The V and J genes are TRBV4-2 and TRBJ2-7; tentatively, D is TRBD2 (5 bases). Trimming shortened V by 0 bases and J by 7 bases, and 10 bases separated the two germline ends. Looked up from germline, CDR1 is LGHNA and CDR2 is YNFKEQ. This CDR3 spans 13 amino acids. The CDR3 loop reads CASSQEGVQEQYF. In DNA, the CDR3 is TGTGCCAGCAGCCAAGAGGGAGTTCAGGAGCAGTACTTC.